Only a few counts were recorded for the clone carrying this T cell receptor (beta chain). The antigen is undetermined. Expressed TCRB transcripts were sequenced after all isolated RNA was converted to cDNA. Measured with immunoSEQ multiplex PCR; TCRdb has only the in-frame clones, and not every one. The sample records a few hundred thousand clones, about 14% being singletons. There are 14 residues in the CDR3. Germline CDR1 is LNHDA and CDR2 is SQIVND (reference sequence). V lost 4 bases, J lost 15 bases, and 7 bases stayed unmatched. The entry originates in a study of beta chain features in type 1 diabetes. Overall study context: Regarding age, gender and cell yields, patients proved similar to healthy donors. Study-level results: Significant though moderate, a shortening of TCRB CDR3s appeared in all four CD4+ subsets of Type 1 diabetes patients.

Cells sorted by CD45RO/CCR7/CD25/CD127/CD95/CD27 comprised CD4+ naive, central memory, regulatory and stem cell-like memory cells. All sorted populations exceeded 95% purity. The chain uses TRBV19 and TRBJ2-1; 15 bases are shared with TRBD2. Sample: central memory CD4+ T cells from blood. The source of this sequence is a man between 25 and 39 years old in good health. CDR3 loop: CASSNSGLAGGWFF. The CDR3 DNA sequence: TGTGCCAGTAGTAACTCGGGACTAGCGGGAGGTTGGTTCTTC. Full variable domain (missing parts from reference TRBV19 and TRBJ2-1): DGGITQSPKYLFRKEGQNVTLSCEQNLNHDAMYWYRQDPGQGLRLIYYSQIVNDFQKGDIAEGYSVSREKKESFPLTVTSAQKNPTAFYLCASSNSGLAGGWFFGPGTRLTVL.